This TCR beta chain was recovered during a study of graft-versus-host responses after intestinal transplantation. Study details: Recipients received multivisceral, liver-intestinal, or isolated intestinal transplants.

The data were produced by immunoSEQ multiplex PCR, yet TCRdb's version contains in-frame clones alone and is incomplete. Among 13,000 to 15,000 clones listed, about 74% were seen once. This clone appeared a single time. Investigators treated the graft tissue so that it released intraepithelial and lamina propria lymphocytes. The junction had 9 bases not matched to a gene; V was cut back by 6 bases and J by 5 bases. The CDR3 has 14 residues. Per the germline V gene, CDR1 is MNHEY and CDR2 is SVGAGI. J is TRBJ1-1 and V is TRBV6-5; 7 positions agree with TRBD1. Sequenced here: ileum tissue, sampled 16 days after intestinal transplant. The sequence was obtained from a human patient who received an intestinal transplant, so some T cells may come from the graft donor. In DNA form, the CDR3 reads TGTGCCAGCAGAATAGCAGGGGGACGGACTGAAGCTTTCTTT. Encoded protein: CASRIAGGRTEAFF.